What follows are 9 T cell receptor beta chains derived from one specimen sequenced in a study of cytomegalovirus exposure and HLA in healthy donors. The PCR made use of 60 Vbeta and 13 Jbeta primers. Data came from immunoSEQ multiplex PCR; TCRdb stores just in-frame clones and leaves some out. The sample carries about 180,000 clones, around 83% recorded once. Input material: PBMCs. These receptors were taken from a girl aged 2 to 10 in good health and CMV-seropositive.

The chain combines TRBV18 with TRBJ2-7; 10 bases are a match to TRBD1. The CDR3 has 17 residues. V was clipped by 5 bases and J by 4 bases; unmatched bases: 14. Germline CDR1 reads KGHSH; CDR2 reads LQKENI. The CDR3 reads CASSSTIGTGVGYEQYF. The CDR3 nucleotides read TGTGCCAGCTCATCGACTATCGGGACAGGGGTTGGGTACGAGCAGTACTTC.

The V gene is TRBV4-1, the J gene TRBJ1-1, with D possibly being TRBD1 (6 bases). V lost 0 bases to trimming and J lost 1 base, with 18 bases between them. Germline V lookup: CDR1 MGHRA, CDR2 YSYEKL. The length of the CDR3 is 18 residues. CDR3 DNA: TGCGCCAGCAGCCAAGACCCAGGGGCCACTAATAGGAACACTGAAGCTTTCTTT. Translating gives CASSQDPGATNRNTEAFF.

The chain is built from TRBV6-1 and TRBJ1-2, with D possibly being TRBD1 (6 bases). This CDR3 region has 14 residues. Per germline, CDR1 MNHNS and CDR2 SASEGT. The ends were cut back, 5 bases at V and 8 bases at J, with 18 bases in the middle. The CDR3: CASSLQQGLRGYTF. CDR3 nucleotide sequence: TGTGCCAGCAGTTTACAACAGGGATTGAGGGGCTACACCTTC.

The chain employs TRBV7-8 and TRBJ2-7; 8 bases are a match to TRBD1. With 3 bases clipped from V and 3 bases from J, the junction kept 1 base outside the gene matches. Per germline, CDR1 SGHVS and CDR2 FQNEAQ. CDR3 length: 13 residues. In DNA, the CDR3 is TGTGCCAGCAGCTTGACAGGGGACTACGAGCAGTACTTC. Protein sequence: CASSLTGDYEQYF.

The rearrangement joins TRBV6-1 to TRBJ2-3, with TRBD1 identical over 8 bases. J gave up 4 bases and V 4 bases, and 4 bases lay outside the gene matches. The germline gives CDR1 MNHNS, CDR2 SASEGT. This CDR3 is 14 amino acids long. The chain's CDR3 is CASSGGQGADTQYF. CDR3 nucleotides: TGTGCCAGCAGTGGAGGACAGGGCGCAGATACGCAGTATTTT.

The rearrangement uses TRBV6-1 and TRBJ2-7; TRBD1 aligns across 10 bases. V lost 4 bases, J lost 0 bases, and 0 bases stayed unmatched. CDR3 length: 14 amino acids. CDR1 is MNHNS, CDR2 SASEGT, per germline. The CDR3 DNA reads as TGTGCCAGCAGTGGACAGGGGGCCTCCTACGAGCAGTACTTC. Translated: CASSGQGASYEQYF.

The chain employs TRBV7-2 and TRBJ1-2; D not resolved. The CDR3 has 13 amino acids. Germline V gene data show CDR1 as SGHTA and CDR2 as FQGNSA. V shed 5 bases and J shed 7 bases, with 14 bases lying between them. CDR3 sequence: CASSPGPLFGYTF. CDR3 bases: TGTGCCAGCAGCCCCGGTCCCCTCTTTGGCTACACCTTC.

The chain couples TRBV6-1 to TRBJ2-1; TRBD2 aligns across 8 bases. Germline CDR1 is MNHNS and CDR2 is SASEGT. V gave up 2 bases and J gave up 9 bases; unmatched junction bases: 9. The length of the CDR3 is 15 residues. In DNA form, the CDR3 reads TGTGCCAGCAGTGAAAGAAGCGGGGGCCCTAGTGAGCAGTTCTTC. Its protein product is CASSERSGGPSEQFF.

This clone came up once. The J gene is TRBJ2-4, the V gene TRBV5-1; maybe TRBD1 (6 bases). The V gene's germline CDR1 is SGHRS and CDR2 YFSETQ. V was cut by 4 bases and J by 6 bases, with 17 bases left in between. The CDR3 runs 15 residues. The DNA of the CDR3 is TGCGCCAGCAGCCCCAATTGGGGGCCCGGAAACATTCAGTACTTC. Residues: CASSPNWGPGNIQYF.